A selection of T cell receptor beta chains follows, all from one sample in a study of cytomegalovirus exposure and HLA in healthy donors. Assay: immunoSEQ multiplex PCR; the TCRdb copy retains only in-frame clones and omits some. The table has roughly 190,000 clones, approximately 82% seen once; the top ten hold around 1.6%. The sample taken for sequencing was PBMCs. Receptor source: a man aged 35 to 55 in good health and CMV-seropositive. The CDR3 runs from the conserved cysteine through the conserved F or W. The D gene is left open where the match is weak. Some rows mark clone size as missing; the rest say once, few, many or name a class of expanded clone.

v_call,clone_size,d_call,j_call,cdr3_nt,cdr3_aa
TRBV5-4,-,-,TRBJ1-5,TGTGCCAGCAGCTTGGGGACGGGAGCGCATCAGCCCCAGCATTTT,CASSLGTGAHQPQHF
TRBV5-1,-,-,TRBJ2-1,TGCGCCAGCAGAGCCCCAGGGCGAGGTTACAACAATGAGCAGTTCTTC,CASRAPGRGYNNEQFF
TRBV28,once,TRBD1,TRBJ1-5,TGTGCCAGCAGTTCGACAGGGCGTCACAATCAGCCCCAGCATTTT,CASSSTGRHNQPQHF
TRBV2,-,-,TRBJ1-2,TGTGCCAGCAGCCCTGAGCTCTTGTTCTATGGCTACACCTTC,CASSPELLFYGYTF
TRBV28,-,TRBD1,TRBJ1-1,TGTGCCAGCAGTTTATGGAGTTCAGGGGGTGGTAGAGTAGCTTTCTTT,CASSLWSSGGGRVAFF
TRBV28,few,TRBD2,TRBJ2-7,TGTGCCAGCAGTTCCCTAGCTAGCGGCTACGAGCAGTACTTC,CASSSLASGYEQYF
TRBV27,-,-,TRBJ2-3,TGTGCCAGCAGCTCAGGGGGGTTAGATACGCAGTATTTT,CASSSGGLDTQYF
TRBV5-4,-,-,TRBJ1-1,TGTGCCAGCAGCTTGGCGGGAGGGAACACTGAAGCTTTCTTT,CASSLAGGNTEAFF
TRBV5-1,-,TRBD2,TRBJ2-5,TGCGCCAGCAGCTTTTCAGCGGGAGTGGCAGAGACCCAGTACTTC,CASSFSAGVAETQYF
TRBV5-6,-,-,TRBJ2-7,TGTGCCAGCAGCTCAGGGGGGTCCCACGAGCAGTACTTC,CASSSGGSHEQYF
TRBV27,-,TRBD1,TRBJ2-2,TGTGCCAGCGGAGAACAGGGGGCGACCGGGGAGCTGTTTTTT,CASGEQGATGELFF
TRBV27,-,TRBD2,TRBJ2-3,TGTGCCAGCAGTTTATACGGGGGGTCTAGCACAGATACGCAGTATTTT,CASSLYGGSSTDTQYF
TRBV6-5,-,-,TRBJ1-1,TGTGCCAGCAGTTACTTCTCACAGGGTCACACTGAAGCTTTCTTT,CASSYFSQGHTEAFF
TRBV27,-,TRBD2,TRBJ2-7,TGTGCCAGCAGTCCCTGGTTAGCGGGCCTCGAGCAGTACTTC,CASSPWLAGLEQYF
TRBV10-3,-,-,TRBJ2-2,TGTGCCACCCTGACAGACGACCTAGGGGGGGAGCTGTTTTTT,CATLTDDLGGELFF
TRBV5-6,-,-,TRBJ1-3,TGTGCCAGCAGCGGTGACCAGGGGAGAGGAAACACCATATATTTT,CASSGDQGRGNTIYF
TRBV28,-,-,TRBJ1-1,TGTGCCAGCAGTAAATATGGACAACCTAACACTGAAGCTTTCTTT,CASSKYGQPNTEAFF
TRBV7-6,-,-,TRBJ2-7,TGTGCCAGCAGCTTAGGGAGCGGAGGGAGCTCCTACGAGCAGTACTTC,CASSLGSGGSSYEQYF
TRBV10-3,few,TRBD1,TRBJ1-5,TGTGCCATCAGCCCCGACAGGGGCAATCAGCCCCAGCATTTT,CAISPDRGNQPQHF
TRBV9,-,TRBD1,TRBJ1-2,TGTGCCAGCAGCGTAGCGGGGCGAGGGGGCGAGTCAGTTGGCTACACCTTC,CASSVAGRGGESVGYTF
TRBV5-6,-,-,TRBJ1-5,TGTGCCAGCAGCTTGAGTGTTCCGGGGGGGTCGATCGGACAGCCCCAGCATTTT,CASSLSVPGGSIGQPQHF
TRBV30,-,TRBD2,TRBJ2-7,TGTGCCTGGACGTTCACTAGCGGGGGCTACGAGCAGTACTTC,CAWTFTSGGYEQYF
TRBV4-2,once,-,TRBJ2-1,TGTGCCAGCAGCCAAGAAGAATACGCAGGAGGACCCTACAATGAGCAGTTCTTC,CASSQEEYAGGPYNEQFF
TRBV15,-,-,TRBJ2-5,TGTGCCACCAGCAGAGTGGAGCAAGAGACCCAGTACTTC,CATSRVEQETQYF
TRBV5-4,-,TRBD1,TRBJ2-3,TGTGCCAGCAGCGGGGGACAGGGACAGACAGATACGCAGTATTTT,CASSGGQGQTDTQYF
TRBV27,-,-,TRBJ2-1,TGTGCCAGCAGTTCCTCGAGCTCCTACAATGAGCAGTTCTTC,CASSSSSSYNEQFF
TRBV7-2,-,TRBD2,TRBJ2-5,TGTGCCAGCAGGTCGACTAGCGGGAGGGCTGGAGAGACCCAGTACTTC,CASRSTSGRAGETQYF
TRBV4-3,-,-,TRBJ1-2,TGCGCCAGCAGCCATGGATCCGGGACACTTCTTTGGTATGGCTACACCTTC,CASSHGSGTLLWYGYTF
TRBV5-6,-,-,TRBJ1-1,TGTGCCAGCAGCTTGGGCGGGCGGGCTTTCTTT,CASSLGGRAFF
TRBV6-1,-,-,TRBJ1-2,TGTGCCAGCAGTGAAGGCGGGGACAACTATGGCTACACCTTC,CASSEGGDNYGYTF
TRBV5-6,-,-,TRBJ2-4,TGTGCCAGCAGCCAGGACAGTTTAGCCAAAAATATTCAGTACTTC,CASSQDSLAKNIQYF
TRBV10-3,-,-,TRBJ1-6,TGTGCCATCAGTCTCGGGGGGACCCCGAATTCACCCCTCCACTTT,CAISLGGTPNSPLHF
TRBV7-9,few,-,TRBJ2-5,TGTGCCAGCAGCCTCAGACAAGAGACCCAGTACTTC,CASSLRQETQYF
TRBV5-8,-,TRBD1,TRBJ1-4,TGTGCCAGCAGTTGGGACAGGCTAGGCGAAAAACTGTTTTTT,CASSWDRLGEKLFF
TRBV10-3,-,TRBD2,TRBJ2-1,TGTGCCATCAGGGAGCGGGAGGCATACAATGAGCAGTTCTTC,CAIREREAYNEQFF
TRBV27,-,TRBD2,TRBJ2-1,TGTGCCAGCCTGGGAGGGACTAGCGGAGTAAAGCAGTTCTTC,CASLGGTSGVKQFF
TRBV5-1,-,-,TRBJ2-3,TGCGCCAGCAGCGATCAGGGGGGAGCAGATACGCAGTATTTT,CASSDQGGADTQYF
TRBV7-2,-,-,TRBJ1-1,TGTGCCAGCAGTACAGACAGAATCAACACTGAAGCTTTCTTT,CASSTDRINTEAFF
TRBV28,-,-,TRBJ2-7,TGTGCCAGCGGGCAGGGGCACTACGAGCAGTACTTC,CASGQGHYEQYF
TRBV6-1,once,-,TRBJ1-3,TGTGCCAGCAGTGACCTTGGGACAACCCTTGGAAACACCATATATTTT,CASSDLGTTLGNTIYF
TRBV6-5,-,-,TRBJ1-2,TGTGCCAGCGGCACGCGACAGACTTATGGCTACACCTTC,CASGTRQTYGYTF
TRBV27,-,-,TRBJ2-1,TGTGCCAGCAGTTTATCGGGGCAGGGGCAGTTCTTC,CASSLSGQGQFF
TRBV5-8,-,TRBD1,TRBJ2-7,TGTGCCAGCAGGGGGACAGGGTTCGGCGAGCAGTACTTC,CASRGTGFGEQYF
TRBV30,-,TRBD2,TRBJ2-1,TGTGCCTGGAGTCCGCGCGGGGGGCGGGGGAATGAGCAGTTCTTC,CAWSPRGGRGNEQFF
TRBV29-1,-,-,TRBJ2-2,TGCAGCGTTGACCCCACGGGGAACACCGGGGAGCTGTTTTTT,CSVDPTGNTGELFF